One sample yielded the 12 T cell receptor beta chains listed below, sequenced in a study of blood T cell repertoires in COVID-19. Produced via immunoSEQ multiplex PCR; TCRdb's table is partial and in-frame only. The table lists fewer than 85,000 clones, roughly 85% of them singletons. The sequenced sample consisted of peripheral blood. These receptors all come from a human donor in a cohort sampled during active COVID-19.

The CDR3, as DNA: TGCAGCACCCGGACAGGCACAGATACGCAGTATTTT. Protein: CSTRTGTDTQYF. The chain has TRBV29-1 and TRBJ2-3; a possible D gene is TRBD1 (6 bases). CDR3 length equals 12 residues. The germline CDR1 and CDR2 sequences are SQVTM and ANQGSEA. Trimming removed 8 bases at V and 1 base at J, with 10 bases between.

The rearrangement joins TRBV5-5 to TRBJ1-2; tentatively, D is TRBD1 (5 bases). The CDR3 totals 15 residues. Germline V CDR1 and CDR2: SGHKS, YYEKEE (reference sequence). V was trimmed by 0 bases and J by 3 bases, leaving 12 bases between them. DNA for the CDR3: TGTGCCAGCAGCTTGGGCTTTGGGGCGCACTATGGCTACACCTTC. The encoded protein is CASSLGFGAHYGYTF.

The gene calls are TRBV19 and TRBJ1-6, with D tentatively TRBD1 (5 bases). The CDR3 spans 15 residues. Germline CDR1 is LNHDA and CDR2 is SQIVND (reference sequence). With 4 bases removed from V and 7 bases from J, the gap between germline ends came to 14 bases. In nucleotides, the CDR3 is TGTGCCAGTAGTAGAAACCGGGACTTGAATTCACCCCTCCACTTT. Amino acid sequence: CASSRNRDLNSPLHF.

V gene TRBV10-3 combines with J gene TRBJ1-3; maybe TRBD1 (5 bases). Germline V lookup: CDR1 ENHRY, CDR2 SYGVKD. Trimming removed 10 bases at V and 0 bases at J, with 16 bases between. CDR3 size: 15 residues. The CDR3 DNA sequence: TGTGCCACCCGTCGGGGGATCGACTCTGGAAACACCATATATTTT. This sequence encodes CATRRGIDSGNTIYF.

The DNA of the CDR3 is TGTGCCAGCAGCTTATTGTCCAGCCGGGTGAACACTGAAGCTTTCTTT. It yields the protein CASSLLSSRVNTEAFF. The V and J genes are TRBV7-9 and TRBJ1-1; no clear D gene. This CDR3 is 16 amino acids long. Per the germline V gene, CDR1 is SEHNR and CDR2 is FQNEAQ (reference sequence). Trimming took 2 bases from V and 0 from J, leaving 13 bases between them.

The CDR3 sequence is CASLPGGGWGYGYTF. CDR3 sequence (DNA): TGTGCCAGCCTACCAGGAGGGGGCTGGGGCTATGGCTACACCTTC. The gene calls are TRBV6-5 and TRBJ1-2, with TRBD1 matching over 7 bases. Germline lookup yields CDR1 MNHEY and CDR2 SVGAGI. The CDR3 spans 15 residues. The J segment lost 4 bases and the V segment lost 8 bases, leaving 13 bases of the junction unmatched.

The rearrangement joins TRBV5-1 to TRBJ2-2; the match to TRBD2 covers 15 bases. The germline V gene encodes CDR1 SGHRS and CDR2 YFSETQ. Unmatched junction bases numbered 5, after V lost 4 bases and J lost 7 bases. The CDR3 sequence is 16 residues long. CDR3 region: CASSLGTSGRIGELFF. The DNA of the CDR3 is TGCGCCAGCAGCCTCGGGACTAGCGGGAGGATCGGGGAGCTGTTTTTT.

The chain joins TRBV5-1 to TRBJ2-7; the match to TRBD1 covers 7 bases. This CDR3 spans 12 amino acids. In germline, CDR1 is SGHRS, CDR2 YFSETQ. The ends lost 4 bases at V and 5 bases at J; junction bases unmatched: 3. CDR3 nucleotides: TGCGCCAGCAGCAGCACAGGGGACGAGCAGTACTTC. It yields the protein CASSSTGDEQYF.

CDR3 coding DNA: TGTGCCAGCAGCCCACTCGGCCCACAGGGAGAAGCTTTCTTT. As protein: CASSPLGPQGEAFF. This chain uses TRBV3-1 (or the pseudogene TRBV3-2) with TRBJ1-1; a possible D gene is TRBD1 (6 bases). Germline V lookup: CDR1 LGHDT, CDR2 YNNKEL (reference sequence). V shed 4 bases and J shed 8 bases, with 17 bases lying between them. The CDR3 extends over 14 amino acids.

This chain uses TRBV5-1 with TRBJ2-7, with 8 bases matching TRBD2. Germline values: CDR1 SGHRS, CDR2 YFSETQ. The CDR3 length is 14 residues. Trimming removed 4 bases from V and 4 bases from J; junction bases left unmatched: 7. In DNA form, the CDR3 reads TGCGCCAGCAGCAGGCGGGGGGAGGCTTACGAGCAGTACTTC. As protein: CASSRRGEAYEQYF.

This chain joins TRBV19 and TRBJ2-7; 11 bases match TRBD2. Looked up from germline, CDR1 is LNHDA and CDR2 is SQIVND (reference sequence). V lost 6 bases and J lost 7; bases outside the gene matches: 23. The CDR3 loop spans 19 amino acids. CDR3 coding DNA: TGTGCCAGTAGCGACCTTACTAGCGGGAGTGTTCCCCCAATAAGGGAGCAGTACTTC. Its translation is CASSDLTSGSVPPIREQYF.

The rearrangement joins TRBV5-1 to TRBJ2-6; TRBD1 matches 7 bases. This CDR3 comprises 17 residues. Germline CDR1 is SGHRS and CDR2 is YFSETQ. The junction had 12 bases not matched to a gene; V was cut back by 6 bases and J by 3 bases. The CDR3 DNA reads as TGCGCCAGCACCAATGGGAATGACAGGGTTGGGGCCAACGTCCTGACTTTC. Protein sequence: CASTNGNDRVGANVLTF.